This is a list of T cell receptor beta chains from one sample in a study of cytomegalovirus exposure and HLA in healthy donors. The assay was immunoSEQ multiplex PCR, and TCRdb's table has in-frame clones only and misses some. The sample contains fewer than 200,000 clones, approximately 86% of which appear only once. Sequenced input: PBMCs. Receptors originate from a man aged 18-30 years in good health and CMV-seropositive. Both conserved end residues are part of each CDR3. A D gene is named only where the DNA matches it firmly. Size is omitted from some rows. Given values are once, few, many or a class for expanded clones.

cdr3_length	v_call	clone_size	d_call	j_call	cdr3_nt	cdr3_aa
14	TRBV27	once	TRBD2	TRBJ2-1	TGTGCCAGCAGTTTCGGACTAGCTGATTTAAAGCAGTTCTTC	CASSFGLADLKQFF
14	TRBV9	NA	NA	TRBJ1-1	TGTGCCAGCAGCGTAGGAGGCACGAACACTGAAGCTTTCTTT	CASSVGGTNTEAFF
17	TRBV18	NA	TRBD2	TRBJ2-5	TGTGCCAGCTCACCATCAGTCCTAGCGGGAGTGTGGGAGACCCAGTACTTC	CASSPSVLAGVWETQYF
15	TRBV4-2	NA	NA	TRBJ1-4	TGTGCCAGCAGCCAAGCGGGGACATTGGACGAAAAACTGTTTTTT	CASSQAGTLDEKLFF
12	TRBV27	NA	NA	TRBJ2-5	TGTGCCAGCAGTTTAGCGGGGGAGACCCAGTACTTC	CASSLAGETQYF
13	TRBV9	NA	NA	TRBJ1-5	TGTGCCAGCAGCGCTGGGGGCATGGGGGCCCAGCATTTT	CASSAGGMGAQHF
13	TRBV7-9	NA	NA	TRBJ1-2	TGTGCCAGCAGCTTATCGGGGAACGGAGACTACACCTTC	CASSLSGNGDYTF
17	TRBV9	few	NA	TRBJ2-4	TGTGCCAGCAGCGTAGCCCCGACTAGTACTGGGCAAAACATTCAGTACTTC	CASSVAPTSTGQNIQYF
14	TRBV5-1	NA	NA	TRBJ1-2	TGCGCCAGCAGCTTAGGGGATTCTAACTATGGCTACACCTTC	CASSLGDSNYGYTF
13	TRBV27	few	NA	TRBJ1-6	TGTGCCAGCAGCCCTCGTCCGGATTCACCCCTCCACTTT	CASSPRPDSPLHF
16	TRBV4-2	few	NA	TRBJ1-1	TGTGCCAGCAGCCAAGATCGGGAAGGAATGAACACTGAAGCTTTCTTT	CASSQDREGMNTEAFF
13	TRBV14	NA	NA	TRBJ1-1	TGTGCCAGCAGCCGAAGAGTAAACACTGAAGCTTTCTTT	CASSRRVNTEAFF
13	TRBV9	once	NA	TRBJ1-2	TGTGCCAGCAGCTCGTGGCAGAACTATGGCTACACCTTC	CASSSWQNYGYTF
13	TRBV7-3	few	NA	TRBJ1-5	TGTGCCAGCAGCTTAGGCTTTGGTCAGCCCCAGCATTTT	CASSLGFGQPQHF
13	TRBV9	NA	NA	TRBJ2-2	TGTGCCAGCAGCCTCTCGAACACCGGGGAGCTGTTTTTT	CASSLSNTGELFF
18	TRBV5-1	NA	TRBD2	TRBJ2-3	TGCGCCAGCAGCTTCCCTCGCATCAGCGGGGGAAGGACAGATACGCAGTATTTT	CASSFPRISGGRTDTQYF
14	TRBV2	NA	NA	TRBJ1-1	TGTGCCAGCAGTGACCCCGGGGTGAACACTGAAGCTTTCTTT	CASSDPGVNTEAFF
13	TRBV4-1	once	NA	TRBJ1-5	TGCGCCAGCAGCCCCGGTATCAAGCAGCCCCAGCATTTT	CASSPGIKQPQHF
16	TRBV18	once	TRBD2	TRBJ2-1	TGTGCCAGCTCACCCAAAGGACTAGCGGGAGATACTGAGCAGTTCTTC	CASSPKGLAGDTEQFF
15	TRBV9	NA	TRBD2	TRBJ2-5	TGTGCCAGCAGCGTATCGCCGGGAGGGCAAAAGACCCAGTACTTC	CASSVSPGGQKTQYF
13	TRBV9	NA	NA	TRBJ2-1	TGTGCCAGCAGCGTAGTCGGCGGCCCTGAGCAGTTCTTC	CASSVVGGPEQFF
17	TRBV15	NA	NA	TRBJ1-2	TGTGCCACCCGCTCGGGGACATACGAGAGTCTGTACTATGGCTACACCTTC	CATRSGTYESLYYGYTF
16	TRBV27	NA	TRBD1	TRBJ1-2	TGTGCCAGCAGTTTATCGGCAGGGGGCGTTAACTATGGCTACACCTTC	CASSLSAGGVNYGYTF
14	TRBV21-1	NA	NA	TRBJ1-1	TGTGCCAGCAGCAAAGTTCAGGGAAGCACTGAAGCTTTCTTT	CASSKVQGSTEAFF
14	TRBV2	NA	TRBD2	TRBJ2-7	TGTGCCAGCAGGTGGACCAGCGGGAGCAACGAGCAGTACTTC	CASRWTSGSNEQYF
16	TRBV7-8	NA	TRBD2	TRBJ2-1	TGTGCCAGCAGCTTCATAAGCGGGAGACCCTACAATGAGCAGTTCTTC	CASSFISGRPYNEQFF
13	TRBV4-2	NA	NA	TRBJ1-3	TGTGCCAGCGCCCGGGGCTCTGGAAACACCATATATTTT	CASARGSGNTIYF
15	TRBV27	NA	NA	TRBJ1-1	TGTGCCAGCAGTCTACTCCCGGGAGGGGACACTGAAGCTTTCTTT	CASSLLPGGDTEAFF
14	TRBV27	NA	TRBD2	TRBJ2-3	TGTGCCAGCCGAAGACTAGCGGGAGACGGTACGCAGTATTTT	CASRRLAGDGTQYF
16	TRBV7-3	NA	TRBD2	TRBJ2-1	TGTGCCAGCAGCGACCCTAGTAGCGGGCGAAACAATGAGCAGTTCTTC	CASSDPSSGRNNEQFF
17	TRBV4-3	NA	TRBD1	TRBJ2-1	TGCGCCAGCAGCCGGAGGACAGGGGGACGGAATTACAATGAGCAGTTCTTC	CASSRRTGGRNYNEQFF
16	TRBV11-2	NA	TRBD2	TRBJ2-3	TGTGCCAGCAGCCCCGGGACTAGCGGGGTAACAGATACGCAGTATTTT	CASSPGTSGVTDTQYF
16	TRBV4-1	NA	TRBD1	TRBJ1-2	TGCGCCAGCAGCCAACCGGGACAGGGGCCCAACTATGGCTACACCTTC	CASSQPGQGPNYGYTF
14	TRBV9	NA	TRBD2	TRBJ2-3	TGTGCCAGCAGCGTAGAAACTAGCGGGGATACGCAGTATTTT	CASSVETSGDTQYF
16	TRBV23-1	few	TRBD2	TRBJ2-7	TGCGCCAGCAGTCAATCGCGTAGCGGGCGCCGCTACGAGCAGTACTTC	CASSQSRSGRRYEQYF
14	TRBV29-1	NA	NA	TRBJ2-5	TGCAGCGTTTTCCGAGGCGGGCACCAAGAGACCCAGTACTTC	CSVFRGGHQETQYF
14	TRBV6-5	NA	TRBD1	TRBJ2-2	TGTGCCAGCAGAACAGGGGGCACTGGCGGGGAGCTGTTTTTT	CASRTGGTGGELFF